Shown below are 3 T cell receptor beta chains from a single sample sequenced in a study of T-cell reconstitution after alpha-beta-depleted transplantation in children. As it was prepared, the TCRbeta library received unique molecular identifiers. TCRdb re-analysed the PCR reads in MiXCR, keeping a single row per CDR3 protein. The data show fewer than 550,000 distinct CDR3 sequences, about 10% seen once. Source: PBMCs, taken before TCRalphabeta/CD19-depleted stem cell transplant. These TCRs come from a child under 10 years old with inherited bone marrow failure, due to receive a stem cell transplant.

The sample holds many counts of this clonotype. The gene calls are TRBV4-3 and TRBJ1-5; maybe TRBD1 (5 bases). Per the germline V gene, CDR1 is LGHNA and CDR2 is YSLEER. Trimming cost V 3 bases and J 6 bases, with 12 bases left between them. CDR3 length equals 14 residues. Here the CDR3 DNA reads TGCGCCAGCAGCCAGGGGGAAGGGACTCAGCCCCAGCATTTT. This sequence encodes CASSQGEGTQPQHF.

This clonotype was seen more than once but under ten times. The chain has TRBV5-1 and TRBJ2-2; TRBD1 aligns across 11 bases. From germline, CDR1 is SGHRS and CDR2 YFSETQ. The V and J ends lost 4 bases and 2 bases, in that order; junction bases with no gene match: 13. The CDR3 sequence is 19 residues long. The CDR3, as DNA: TGCGCCAGCAGCCCGGGAGGACAGGGGGCCCTAGCCAACACCGGGGAGCTGTTTTTT. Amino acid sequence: CASSPGGQGALANTGELFF. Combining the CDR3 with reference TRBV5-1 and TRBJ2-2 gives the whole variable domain KAGVTQTPRYLIKTRGQQVTLSCSPISGHRSVSWYQQTPGQGLQFLFEYFSETQRNKGNFPGRFSGRQFSNSRSEMNVSTLELGDSALYLCASSPGGQGALANTGELFFGEGSRLTVL.

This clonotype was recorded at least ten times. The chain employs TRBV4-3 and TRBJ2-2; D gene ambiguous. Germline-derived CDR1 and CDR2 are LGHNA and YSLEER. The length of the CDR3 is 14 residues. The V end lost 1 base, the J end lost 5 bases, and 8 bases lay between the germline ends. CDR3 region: CASSQGGETGELFF. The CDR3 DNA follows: TGCGCCAGCAGCCAAGGCGGAGAGACCGGGGAGCTGTTTTTT.